The rows below give T cell receptor beta chains drawn from one sample of a study of blood T cell repertoires in COVID-19. The method was immunoSEQ multiplex PCR; TCRdb's version includes in-frame clones alone and lacks a portion of them. Found here are 200,000 to 300,000 clones, roughly 91% of them singletons; the top ten hold 0.99%. The specimen sequenced was peripheral blood. The receptors here all came from a woman between 35 and 50 years old who had recovered from COVID-19. Each CDR3 is given with its conserved first and last residue. The D gene is left open where the match is weak. Size is omitted from some rows. Given values are once, few, many or a class for expanded clones.

V	size	J	D	CDR3	DNA
TRBV6-6	few	TRBJ1-1	.	CASTRHREGAFF	TGTGCCAGCACGAGACACAGGGAAGGGGCTTTCTTT
TRBV6-6	.	TRBJ1-4	.	CASTSGTSGEKLFF	TGTGCCAGCACGTCCGGGACCAGCGGGGAAAAACTGTTTTTT
TRBV4-1	.	TRBJ1-1	.	CVSSGPGAQNTEAFF	TGCGTCAGCAGTGGGCCAGGGGCACAGAACACTGAAGCTTTCTTT
TRBV24-1	.	TRBJ2-7	TRBD1	CATSDPDRASSYEQYF	TGTGCCACCAGTGACCCCGACAGGGCGAGCTCCTACGAGCAGTACTTC
TRBV19	.	TRBJ1-2	.	CASSPNQGGYTF	TGTGCCAGTAGTCCTAACCAGGGGGGCTACACCTTC
TRBV6-5	.	TRBJ1-1	.	CASRPLPPRREAFF	TGTGCCAGCAGACCACTTCCGCCCCGGAGGGAAGCTTTCTTT
TRBV13	.	TRBJ2-2	.	CASSLPSGVNTGELFF	TGTGCCAGCAGCTTACCCAGCGGAGTGAACACCGGGGAGCTGTTTTTT
TRBV7-3	.	TRBJ1-5	.	CASSPNGQPNQPQHF	TGTGCCAGCAGCCCTAATGGGCAGCCCAATCAGCCCCAGCATTTT
TRBV12-3/TRBV12-4	.	TRBJ1-5	.	CASSSGRPQHF	TGTGCCAGCAGTTCTGGGAGGCCCCAGCATTTT
TRBV7-9	.	TRBJ2-3	.	CASSLGTQSTDTQYF	TGTGCCAGCAGCTTAGGGACACAATCCACAGATACGCAGTATTTT
TRBV28	.	TRBJ2-3	TRBD2	CASSSPLAARRDTQYF	TGTGCCAGCAGTTCCCCCCTAGCGGCAAGGAGGGATACGCAGTATTTT
TRBV3-1/TRBV3-2	once	TRBJ2-4	TRBD2	CASSPGGANIQYF	TGTGCCAGCAGCCCGGGGGGGGCAAACATTCAGTACTTC
TRBV5-6	.	TRBJ2-7	TRBD1	CASSPSRGLREQYF	TGTGCCAGCAGCCCCTCCAGGGGGCTGAGGGAGCAGTACTTC
TRBV18	.	TRBJ2-3	TRBD1	CASSPNWDRVADTQYF	TGTGCCAGCTCACCAAACTGGGACAGGGTGGCAGATACGCAGTATTTT
TRBV6-5	.	TRBJ2-5	.	CASSSPLGAQETQYF	TGTGCCAGCAGTTCCCCCCTAGGGGCGCAAGAGACCCAGTACTTC
TRBV3-1/TRBV3-2	.	TRBJ1-2	.	CASSRPSGGYTF	TGTGCCAGCAGCCGCCCTTCGGGAGGCTACACCTTC
TRBV4-2	.	TRBJ2-7	TRBD2	CASSQAGSGGGLQYF	TGTGCCAGCAGCCAAGCTGGTAGCGGGGGGGGTCTGCAGTACTTC
TRBV6-1	.	TRBJ2-7	TRBD2	CASSELAGGYEQYF	TGTGCCAGCAGTGAACTAGCGGGAGGATACGAGCAGTACTTC